Below are 24 T cell receptor beta chains sequenced from a single sample in a study of blood T cell repertoires in COVID-19. Using immunoSEQ multiplex PCR, the repertoire was profiled, and TCRdb retains in-frame clones only, with some absent. The table lists about 190,000 clones, under 90% of them singletons. Sequences were obtained from peripheral blood. The receptors were gathered from a man aged 55 to 70 with acute or convalescent COVID-19.

The J gene is TRBJ2-7, the V gene TRBV7-9; D might be TRBD1 (6 bases). CDR1 and CDR2 from the germline V gene are SEHNR and FQNEAQ (reference sequence). CDR3 length equals 13 residues. V dropped 1 base and J dropped 6 bases, with 10 bases sitting between them. CDR3 in amino acids: CASSLGTGFEQYF. The CDR3 DNA follows: TGTGCCAGCAGCTTAGGAACAGGGTTCGAGCAGTACTTC.

V gene TRBV6-6 combines with J gene TRBJ1-4, with 8 bases aligning to TRBD1. The germline gives CDR1 MNHNY, CDR2 SVGAGI (reference sequence). The CDR3 runs 20 residues. Trimming took 5 bases from V and 0 from J; bases not matched to a gene: 17. The CDR3 nucleotides are TGTGCCAGCAGTCGGAGGACGACAGGGGCGTTACCCTCAACTAATGAAAAACTGTTTTTT. Its protein is CASSRRTTGALPSTNEKLFF.

The rearrangement uses TRBV9 and TRBJ1-2, with D perhaps TRBD1 (6 bases). Germline lookup yields CDR1 SGDLS and CDR2 YYNGEE. V lost 0 bases and J 8 bases, leaving 11 bases between the germline ends. The CDR3 is 13 residues long. The CDR3 is CASSVEVGAGYTF. CDR3 in DNA: TGTGCCAGCAGCGTAGAGGTGGGGGCCGGCTACACCTTC.

The chain carries TRBV6-5 and TRBJ2-2; D unresolved. CDR1 is MNHEY, CDR2 SVGAGI, per germline. The CDR3 sequence is 14 residues long. Trimming removed 3 bases at V and 2 bases at J, with 7 bases between. CDR3 sequence reads: CASSYSLNTGELFF. In DNA form, the CDR3 reads TGTGCCAGCAGTTATAGCCTTAACACCGGGGAGCTGTTTTTT.

This chain uses TRBV19 with TRBJ2-1, with 11 bases matching TRBD2. Germline trimming cut 5 bases from V and 3 bases from J; bases unmatched to any gene: 3. Germline CDR1 reads LNHDA; CDR2 reads SQIVND (reference sequence). The CDR3 is 15 amino acids. CDR3 loop: CASSETSGVYNEQFF. Here the CDR3 DNA reads TGTGCCAGTAGTGAGACTAGCGGGGTCTACAATGAGCAGTTCTTC.

This chain links TRBV6-4 with TRBJ1-5; TRBD1 matches 8 bases. Trimming removed 6 bases from V and 0 bases from J; junction bases left unmatched: 4. The CDR3 has 15 residues. Looked up from germline, CDR1 is MRHNA and CDR2 is SNTAGT. CDR3: CASRLTGASNQPQHF. The CDR3 coding sequence is TGTGCCAGCAGACTGACAGGGGCTAGCAATCAGCCCCAGCATTTT.

The sample holds one count of this clone. The chain is built from TRBV5-1 and TRBJ2-2; D is perhaps TRBD1 (5 bases). Trimming left V 1 base short and J 2 bases short, with 9 bases between. CDR1 SGHRS and CDR2 YFSETQ come from the germline V gene. The CDR3 contains 15 residues. CDR3 sequence: CASSLTGPNTGELFF. The CDR3 bases are TGCGCCAGCAGCTTGACAGGACCCAACACCGGGGAGCTGTTTTTT.

The rearrangement uses TRBV9 and TRBJ2-7; 9 positions match TRBD1. With 2 bases clipped from V and 2 bases from J, the junction kept 5 bases outside the gene matches. Germline V gene lookup returns CDR1 SGDLS and CDR2 YYNGEE. The CDR3 covers 15 residues. The chain's CDR3 is CASSVAGTGPYEQYF. The CDR3, as DNA: TGTGCCAGCAGCGTGGCCGGGACAGGGCCCTACGAGCAGTACTTC.

This chain links TRBV19 with TRBJ2-6, with TRBD1 matching over 8 bases. From germline, CDR1 is LNHDA and CDR2 SQIVND (reference sequence). J gave up 0 bases and V 11 bases, and 12 bases lay outside the gene matches. CDR3 size: 17 residues. The DNA for the CDR3 is TGTGCCTCACACCGGCAGGGGGCTCTCTCTGGGGCCAACGTCCTGACTTTC. Translated: CASHRQGALSGANVLTF. The whole variable domain, remainder taken from reference TRBV19 and TRBJ2-6, is DGGITQSPKYLFRKEGQNVTLSCEQNLNHDAMYWYRQDPGQGLRLIYYSQIVNDFQKGDIAEGYSVSREKKESFPLTVTSAQKNPTAFYLCASHRQGALSGANVLTFGAGSRLTVL.

This chain connects TRBV19 to TRBJ1-1; TRBD1 is a possible D gene (6 bases). Trimming left V 8 bases short and J 10 bases short, with 14 bases between. The CDR3 consists of 11 residues. Germline CDR1 and CDR2: LNHDA and SQIVND (reference sequence). Here the CDR3 reads CASLGTGPAFF. The CDR3 DNA sequence: TGTGCCAGTTTAGGTACAGGGCCAGCTTTCTTT.

The V call is TRBV5-1, the J call TRBJ1-1; 7 bases are a match to TRBD1. This CDR3 region has 15 residues. Germline V gene data show CDR1 as SGHRS and CDR2 as YFSETQ. J gave up 6 bases and V 4 bases, and 12 bases lay outside the gene matches. CDR3 loop: CASSPPQGVHSEAFF. The CDR3 DNA follows: TGCGCCAGCAGCCCGCCCCAGGGGGTCCACTCTGAAGCTTTCTTT.

This clone occurred once. The CDR3 is CASKVAGGTEQFF. In DNA, the CDR3 is TGTGCCAGCAAAGTAGCGGGAGGAACGGAGCAGTTCTTC. The V gene is TRBV12-3 or TRBV12-4, the J gene TRBJ2-1, with TRBD2 matching 10 bases. Trimming removed 7 bases from V and 10 bases from J; junction bases left unmatched: 7. This CDR3 spans 13 amino acids.

The chain links TRBV5-1 to TRBJ2-7; possibly TRBD2 for D (6 bases). This CDR3 has 14 amino acids. CDR1 is SGHRS, CDR2 YFSETQ, per germline. Trimming took 6 bases from V and 6 from J, leaving 19 bases between them. For the CDR3, the DNA is TGCGCCAGCATGATGACTAGAACCTCATCCGAGCAGTACTTC. This encodes CASMMTRTSSEQYF.

As concerns this clone: Other DNA sequences of this sample code for an identical CDR3. J is TRBJ1-1 and V is TRBV6-5; possibly TRBD1 for D (6 bases). Trimming left V 5 bases short and J 2 bases short, with 9 bases between. The CDR3 covers 13 residues. The germline gives CDR1 MNHEY, CDR2 SVGAGI. This CDR3 is CASSQQGNTEAFF. The CDR3 DNA follows: TGTGCCAGCAGTCAACAGGGTAACACTGAAGCTTTCTTT.

By proportion, this clone is medium-sized (0.01 to 0.1%). The chain carries TRBV9 and TRBJ2-5; 9 bases agree with TRBD1. V dropped 0 bases and J dropped 3; count of bases not matched to a gene: 6. The CDR3 runs 16 residues. CDR1 is SGDLS, CDR2 YYNGEE, per germline. The CDR3 nucleotides are TGTGCCAGCAGCGTAGAGGACAGGGGCCATAAAGAGACCCAGTACTTC. Translation: CASSVEDRGHKETQYF.

This clone was found once. The chain has TRBV3-1 (or the pseudogene TRBV3-2) and TRBJ2-6; unclear D gene. The CDR3 sequence is 15 residues long. CDR1 LGHDT and CDR2 YNNKEL come from the germline V gene (reference sequence). Trimming stripped 3 bases from V and 0 bases from J, with 6 bases between. Written as DNA, the CDR3 is TGTGCCAGCAGCCAGGGCGTCTCTGGGGCCAACGTCCTGACTTTC. Encoded protein: CASSQGVSGANVLTF.

The rearrangement links TRBV5-1 to TRBJ2-1; 10 nucleotides agree with TRBD2. Germline lookup yields CDR1 SGHRS and CDR2 YFSETQ. The trim removed 6 bases at V and 5 bases at J, leaving 8 bases unmatched. The CDR3 is 15 residues long. The CDR3 loop is CASMVLAGAHNEQFF. For the CDR3, the DNA is TGCGCCAGCATGGTTCTAGCGGGAGCCCACAATGAGCAGTTCTTC.

The CDR3 protein is CASSQEGAGAAKNIQYF. The DNA for the CDR3 is TGTGCCAGCAGCCAAGAGGGCGCGGGAGCGGCCAAAAACATTCAGTACTTC. V and J are TRBV4-2 and TRBJ2-4; 7 positions agree with TRBD2. After removal of 0 bases from V and 1 base from J, the junction contained 6 bases not matched to a gene. This CDR3 has 17 amino acids. The V gene's germline CDR1 is LGHNA and CDR2 YNFKEQ.

The chain uses TRBV2 and TRBJ2-1; D is ambiguous. With 8 bases removed from V and 6 bases from J, the gap between germline ends came to 8 bases. This CDR3 has 11 amino acids. Germline CDR1 and CDR2: SNHLY and FYNNEI. CDR3 protein: CASVLSNEQFF. The CDR3 DNA follows: TGTGCCAGCGTCCTAAGCAATGAGCAGTTCTTC.

The V and J genes are TRBV29-1 and TRBJ2-1; 12 positions match TRBD2. CDR3 size: 13 residues. J gave up 6 bases and V 7 bases, and 4 bases lay outside the gene matches. Per germline, CDR1 SQVTM and CDR2 ANQGSEA. In DNA, the CDR3 is TGCAGCGGTCTAGCGGGGGGGCTCAATGAGCAGTTCTTC. This codes for CSGLAGGLNEQFF.

This clone was seen only once. The V call is TRBV10-3, the J call TRBJ1-5; 8 bases agree with TRBD1. The CDR3 extends over 15 amino acids. Germline V lookup: CDR1 ENHRY, CDR2 SYGVKD. V gave up 6 bases and J gave up 2 bases; unmatched junction bases: 6. The CDR3 is CAIRDREGGNQPQHF. For the CDR3, the DNA is TGTGCCATCAGGGACAGGGAGGGAGGCAATCAGCCCCAGCATTTT.

The V gene is TRBV6-5, the J gene TRBJ1-3; D is unclear. The ends were cut back, 6 bases at V and 0 bases at J, with 9 bases in the middle. The length of the CDR3 is 14 residues. Germline CDR1 MNHEY, CDR2 SVGAGI. The CDR3 region has the DNA TGTGCCAGCAGCCGGGATCTCTCTGGAAACACCATATATTTT. It translates to CASSRDLSGNTIYF.

DNA for the CDR3: TGTGCCAGCAGTGAAGCGCTGAGGGTCTCCTACAATGAGCAGTTCTTC. Its translation is CASSEALRVSYNEQFF. The chain has TRBV6-1 and TRBJ2-1; D is perhaps TRBD2 (5 bases). V lost 0 bases to trimming and J lost 0 bases, with 9 bases between them. This CDR3 has 16 residues. Germline V gene data show CDR1 as MNHNS and CDR2 as SASEGT.

This clone was detected only once. The genes are TRBV12-3 or TRBV12-4 and TRBJ1-3, with D hard to call. The CDR3 is made up of 13 amino acids. Trimming stripped 5 bases from V and 2 bases from J, with 7 bases between. CDR3 in amino acids: CASSPIPGNTIYF. As DNA, the CDR3 is TGTGCCAGCAGTCCCATCCCTGGAAACACCATATATTTT.